The rows below give T cell receptor beta chains drawn from one sample of a study of blood T cell repertoires in COVID-19. Libraries were prepared by immunoSEQ multiplex PCR; TCRdb keeps only in-frame clonotypes and omits some of them. The sample carries 100,000 or so clones, around 81% recorded once. Sequencing was done on a sample of peripheral blood. These receptors all come from a man at least 80 years old with acute or convalescent COVID-19. Each CDR3 is given with its conserved first and last residue. The D gene is left open where the match is weak. Only some rows state a clone size, as once, few, many or a class for expanded clones.

abundance: once; v_gene: TRBV7-3; j_gene: TRBJ2-5; d_gene: TRBD1; CDR3aa: CASSPTRTGQETQYF; CDR3nt: TGTGCCAGCAGCCCGACGAGGACAGGGCAAGAGACCCAGTACTTC
abundance: once; v_gene: TRBV19; j_gene: TRBJ2-2; d_gene: -; CDR3aa: CASSPQSGNTGELFF; CDR3nt: TGTGCCAGTAGTCCCCAATCCGGGAACACCGGGGAGCTGTTTTTT
abundance: -; v_gene: TRBV30; j_gene: TRBJ2-3; d_gene: -; CDR3aa: CAWTSTDTQYF; CDR3nt: TGTGCCTGGACTAGCACAGATACGCAGTATTTT
abundance: -; v_gene: TRBV6-1; j_gene: TRBJ1-6; d_gene: -; CDR3aa: CASSEYGGSYNSPLHF; CDR3nt: TGTGCCAGCAGTGAATACGGTGGCTCCTATAATTCACCCCTCCACTTT
abundance: -; v_gene: TRBV5-8; j_gene: TRBJ1-5; d_gene: -; CDR3aa: CASSLRHTLPNQPQHF; CDR3nt: TGTGCCAGCAGCCTAAGACATACTCTACCTAATCAGCCCCAGCATTTT
abundance: -; v_gene: TRBV7-9; j_gene: TRBJ1-2; d_gene: -; CDR3aa: CASSLANLLRGYTF; CDR3nt: TGTGCCAGCAGCTTAGCGAACCTCTTGAGGGGCTACACCTTC
abundance: -; v_gene: TRBV5-1; j_gene: TRBJ1-1; d_gene: -; CDR3aa: CASSQPGLTYTEAFF; CDR3nt: TGCGCCAGCAGCCAGCCGGGACTTACGTACACTGAAGCTTTCTTT
abundance: -; v_gene: TRBV2; j_gene: TRBJ2-1; d_gene: -; CDR3aa: CASSAGGIKFF; CDR3nt: TGTGCCAGCAGTGCGGGCGGGATAAAGTTCTTC
abundance: -; v_gene: TRBV2; j_gene: TRBJ2-7; d_gene: TRBD2; CDR3aa: CASSGGLAGGSSSF; CDR3nt: TGTGCCAGCAGCGGAGGGCTAGCGGGAGGTTCGTCCTCCTTC
abundance: -; v_gene: TRBV12-3/TRBV12-4; j_gene: TRBJ2-1; d_gene: TRBD1; CDR3aa: CASRDRGEQFF; CDR3nt: TGTGCCAGCAGGGACAGGGGTGAGCAGTTCTTC
abundance: -; v_gene: TRBV5-1; j_gene: TRBJ1-6; d_gene: -; CDR3aa: CASSLRDGKGLSNSPLHF; CDR3nt: TGCGCCAGCAGCTTGCGGGATGGTAAGGGACTGTCGAATTCACCCCTCCACTTT
abundance: -; v_gene: TRBV5-1; j_gene: TRBJ1-4; d_gene: TRBD1; CDR3aa: CASSLGRGNEKLFF; CDR3nt: TGCGCCAGCAGCTTGGGCAGGGGGAATGAAAAACTGTTTTTT
abundance: -; v_gene: TRBV7-3; j_gene: TRBJ2-1; d_gene: -; CDR3aa: CASSLQLANEQFF; CDR3nt: TGTGCCAGCAGCTTACAGCTAGCCAATGAGCAGTTCTTC
abundance: -; v_gene: TRBV5-1; j_gene: TRBJ1-1; d_gene: -; CDR3aa: CASSGSVTYMNTEAFF; CDR3nt: TGCGCCAGCAGCGGCAGCGTTACTTACATGAACACTGAAGCTTTCTTT
abundance: -; v_gene: TRBV4-3; j_gene: TRBJ2-7; d_gene: TRBD1; CDR3aa: CASSQDRQGETYEQYF; CDR3nt: TGCGCCAGCAGCCAAGATCGGCAGGGGGAAACCTACGAGCAGTACTTC
abundance: -; v_gene: TRBV2; j_gene: TRBJ1-2; d_gene: -; CDR3aa: CASAANYGYTF; CDR3nt: TGTGCCAGCGCGGCCAACTATGGCTACACCTTC
abundance: -; v_gene: TRBV7-9; j_gene: TRBJ2-7; d_gene: -; CDR3aa: CASSLYRRFSEQYF; CDR3nt: TGTGCCAGCAGCTTATATCGCCGGTTCTCCGAGCAGTACTTC
abundance: once; v_gene: TRBV28; j_gene: TRBJ2-7; d_gene: TRBD2; CDR3aa: CASSVLATGTYEQYF; CDR3nt: TGTGCCAGCAGCGTACTAGCGACCGGGACCTACGAGCAGTACTTC
abundance: -; v_gene: TRBV5-5; j_gene: TRBJ1-4; d_gene: -; CDR3aa: CASSLELYEKLFF; CDR3nt: TGTGCCAGCAGCTTAGAACTATATGAAAAACTGTTTTTT
abundance: -; v_gene: TRBV7-3; j_gene: TRBJ1-2; d_gene: -; CDR3aa: CASSLGAGDPSYGYTF; CDR3nt: TGTGCCAGCAGCTTAGGGGCAGGGGACCCTTCCTATGGCTACACCTTC
abundance: -; v_gene: TRBV9; j_gene: TRBJ2-4; d_gene: -; CDR3aa: CASSGGLQNIQYF; CDR3nt: TGTGCCAGCAGCGGGGGGCTTCAAAACATTCAGTACTTC
abundance: -; v_gene: TRBV21-1; j_gene: TRBJ2-7; d_gene: -; CDR3aa: CASSEGQGDEQYF; CDR3nt: TGTGCCAGCAGCGAGGGACAGGGAGACGAGCAGTACTTC
abundance: -; v_gene: TRBV7-3; j_gene: TRBJ2-3; d_gene: TRBD1; CDR3aa: CASSPYGQEADTQYF; CDR3nt: TGTGCCAGCAGCCCCTACGGACAGGAGGCAGATACGCAGTATTTT
abundance: -; v_gene: TRBV5-1; j_gene: TRBJ2-1; d_gene: TRBD2; CDR3aa: CASSPWTSGRNEQFF; CDR3nt: TGCGCCAGCAGCCCGTGGACTAGCGGGAGAAATGAGCAGTTCTTC
abundance: -; v_gene: TRBV2; j_gene: TRBJ2-2; d_gene: TRBD1; CDR3aa: CASTPGQGYTGELFF; CDR3nt: TGTGCCAGCACCCCGGGACAGGGGTACACCGGGGAGCTGTTTTTT
abundance: -; v_gene: TRBV2; j_gene: TRBJ1-2; d_gene: -; CDR3aa: CASSEASGGSFRYGYTF; CDR3nt: TGTGCCAGCAGTGAAGCGTCCGGAGGATCTTTCCGATATGGCTACACCTTC
abundance: -; v_gene: TRBV21-1; j_gene: TRBJ2-7; d_gene: -; CDR3aa: CASSRGLSYEQYF; CDR3nt: TGTGCCAGCAGCAGAGGGTTATCCTACGAGCAGTACTTC
abundance: -; v_gene: TRBV6-5; j_gene: TRBJ1-2; d_gene: -; CDR3aa: CASSYSKGHPNYGYTF; CDR3nt: TGTGCCAGCAGTTACTCGAAGGGACATCCTAACTATGGCTACACCTTC
abundance: once; v_gene: TRBV19; j_gene: TRBJ2-5; d_gene: TRBD2; CDR3aa: CASSRTSGSRETQYF; CDR3nt: TGTGCAAGTAGTAGGACTAGCGGGAGCAGAGAGACCCAGTACTTC
abundance: -; v_gene: TRBV16; j_gene: TRBJ2-1; d_gene: TRBD2; CDR3aa: CASSRLGSIAGGGYNEQFF; CDR3nt: TGTGCCAGCAGCCGTTTGGGAAGCATAGCGGGAGGGGGCTACAATGAGCAGTTCTTC
abundance: -; v_gene: TRBV6-5; j_gene: TRBJ2-7; d_gene: TRBD1; CDR3aa: CASSYRPGGSYEQYF; CDR3nt: TGTGCCAGCAGTTACAGGCCAGGGGGTTCCTACGAGCAGTACTTC
abundance: -; v_gene: TRBV5-1; j_gene: TRBJ2-5; d_gene: TRBD2; CDR3aa: CASSLRFSGTETQYF; CDR3nt: TGCGCCAGCAGCTTGCGGTTTAGCGGGACAGAGACCCAGTACTTC
abundance: -; v_gene: TRBV18; j_gene: TRBJ2-1; d_gene: -; CDR3aa: CASSPLSGSHNEQFF; CDR3nt: TGTGCCAGCTCACCACTAAGCGGAAGTCACAATGAGCAGTTCTTC
abundance: -; v_gene: TRBV7-9; j_gene: TRBJ2-7; d_gene: TRBD1; CDR3aa: CASSARDRAYEQYF; CDR3nt: TGTGCCAGCAGCGCCCGGGACAGGGCCTACGAGCAGTACTTC
abundance: -; v_gene: TRBV28; j_gene: TRBJ2-5; d_gene: -; CDR3aa: CASRTRGIGTQYF; CDR3nt: TGTGCCAGCAGAACCCGGGGGATCGGGACCCAGTACTTC
abundance: -; v_gene: TRBV20-1; j_gene: TRBJ1-2; d_gene: -; CDR3aa: CSASRGPRGNYGYTF; CDR3nt: TGCAGTGCTAGTCGGGGCCCCCGGGGGAACTATGGCTACACCTTC
abundance: -; v_gene: TRBV7-2; j_gene: TRBJ1-4; d_gene: -; CDR3aa: CASSFGPGPNEKLFF; CDR3nt: TGTGCCAGCAGCTTCGGTCCTGGGCCTAATGAAAAACTGTTTTTT
abundance: once; v_gene: TRBV4-1; j_gene: TRBJ2-1; d_gene: -; CDR3aa: CASSQEGVTMMDEQFF; CDR3nt: TGCGCCAGCAGCCAAGAAGGAGTAACAATGATGGATGAGCAGTTCTTC
abundance: -; v_gene: TRBV19; j_gene: TRBJ1-4; d_gene: -; CDR3aa: CASSMGLTASTNEKLFF; CDR3nt: TGTGCCAGTAGTATGGGTCTTACAGCCTCAACTAATGAAAAACTGTTTTTT
abundance: -; v_gene: TRBV12-3/TRBV12-4; j_gene: TRBJ2-6; d_gene: -; CDR3aa: CASSGGHSNVLTF; CDR3nt: TGTGCCAGCAGTGGGGGACACTCCAACGTCCTGACTTTC
abundance: -; v_gene: TRBV5-1; j_gene: TRBJ2-3; d_gene: TRBD2; CDR3aa: CASSASSGSTDTQYF; CDR3nt: TGCGCCAGCAGCGCCTCTAGCGGGAGCACAGATACGCAGTATTTT
abundance: few; v_gene: TRBV15; j_gene: TRBJ2-2; d_gene: -; CDR3aa: CATSRDWGAGELFF; CDR3nt: TGTGCCACCAGCAGAGATTGGGGGGCCGGGGAGCTGTTTTTT
abundance: -; v_gene: TRBV7-9; j_gene: TRBJ1-4; d_gene: TRBD1; CDR3aa: CASSLGTGAFNEKLFF; CDR3nt: TGTGCCAGCAGCTTAGGGACAGGGGCCTTTAATGAAAAACTGTTTTTT
abundance: -; v_gene: TRBV5-6; j_gene: TRBJ2-3; d_gene: TRBD1; CDR3aa: CASNDRGQTDTQYF; CDR3nt: TGTGCCAGCAACGACAGGGGGCAAACAGATACGCAGTATTTT
abundance: once; v_gene: TRBV7-3; j_gene: TRBJ2-7; d_gene: -; CDR3aa: CASSLSSYEQYF; CDR3nt: TGTGCCAGCAGCCTGAGCTCCTACGAGCAGTACTTC
abundance: -; v_gene: TRBV10-3; j_gene: TRBJ2-7; d_gene: TRBD1; CDR3aa: CAISDTGQGRDEQYF; CDR3nt: TGTGCCATCAGTGACACGGGACAGGGTCGCGACGAGCAGTACTTC